The sequence of this TCR beta chain was determined in a study of blood T cell repertoires in COVID-19. Study-level background: Researchers got acute and convalescent COVID-19 samples from the United States, Italy and Spain.

The V gene's germline CDR1 is MNHNS and CDR2 SASEGT. The CDR3 sequence is 12 residues long. The V end was cut by 2 bases, the J end by 6 bases, with 5 bases between. The repertoire was sequenced with immunoSEQ multiplex PCR; TCRdb's copy has only in-frame clones and lacks some. Of around 170,000 clones listed, roughly 88% are singletons. The clonotype originates from a woman in her 30s with acute or convalescent COVID-19. The sample was peripheral blood. The chain links TRBV6-1 to TRBJ1-5, with D maybe TRBD1 (5 bases). CDR3 protein: CASSERGQPQHF. The CDR3 bases are TGTGCCAGCAGTGAAAGGGGTCAGCCCCAGCATTTT.